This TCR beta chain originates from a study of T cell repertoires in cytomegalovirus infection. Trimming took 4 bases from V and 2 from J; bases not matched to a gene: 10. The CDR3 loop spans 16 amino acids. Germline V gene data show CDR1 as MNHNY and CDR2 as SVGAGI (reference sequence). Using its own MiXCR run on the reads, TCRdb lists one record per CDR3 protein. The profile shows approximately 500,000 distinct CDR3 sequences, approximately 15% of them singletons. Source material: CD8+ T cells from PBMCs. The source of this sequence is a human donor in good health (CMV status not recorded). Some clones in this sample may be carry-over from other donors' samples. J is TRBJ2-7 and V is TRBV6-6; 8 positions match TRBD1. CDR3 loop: CASSSDLTGAPYEQYF. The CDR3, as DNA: TGTGCCAGCAGTTCCGATTTGACAGGGGCTCCCTACGAGCAGTACTTC.